These T cell receptor beta chains were read from a single sample in a study of blood T cell repertoires in COVID-19. Sequencing used immunoSEQ multiplex PCR; TCRdb keeps in-frame clones, though not all of them. This table holds about 200,000 clones, approximately 83% found once. Sequenced: PBMCs or T cells enriched from blood (not recorded which). The receptor source for this set is a woman aged 40 to 50 with acute COVID-19. The CDR3 runs from the conserved cysteine through the conserved F or W. The D gene is left open where the match is weak. Rows may omit the clone size; those that give it use once, few, many or a size class.

>TRBV28|TRBD1|.|TRBJ2-7
CASRLDRGYEQYF
TGTGCCAGCAGGTTGGACAGGGGATACGAGCAGTACTTC
>TRBV6-5|TRBD1|.|TRBJ1-2
CASSYGTGTVNYGYTF
TGTGCCAGCAGTTACGGGACAGGCACCGTGAACTATGGCTACACCTTC
>TRBV2|TRBD1|.|TRBJ2-5
CASRSGQGQETQYF
TGTGCCAGCAGATCGGGACAGGGTCAAGAGACCCAGTACTTC
>TRBV5-4|TRBD2|few|TRBJ2-2
CASSFKREKGELFF
TGTGCCAGCAGCTTTAAGCGGGAGAAGGGGGAGCTGTTTTTT
>TRBV19|.|.|TRBJ2-2
CASSIRGYTGELFF
TGTGCCAGTAGTATCCGGGGGTACACCGGGGAGCTGTTTTTT
>TRBV19|.|.|TRBJ1-1
CASSIGALNTEAFF
TGTGCCAGTAGTATTGGGGCCCTGAACACTGAAGCTTTCTTT
>TRBV6-5|TRBD1|.|TRBJ1-2
CASSRLTGGDQGYTF
TGTGCCAGCAGTAGACTGACAGGGGGCGACCAGGGCTACACCTTC
>TRBV29-1|.|.|TRBJ1-2
CSVDSGFGYTF
TGCAGCGTTGACTCGGGATTCGGCTACACCTTC
>TRBV18|.|.|TRBJ1-1
CASSPEERKAFF
TGTGCCAGCTCACCTGAGGAGCGAAAAGCTTTCTTT
>TRBV5-4|.|.|TRBJ2-2
CASSLTRKNTGELFF
TGTGCCAGCAGCTTAACTAGGAAGAACACCGGGGAGCTGTTTTTT
>TRBV18|TRBD1|.|TRBJ1-2
CASSPRRQGSGYTF
TGTGCCAGCTCACCACGAAGACAGGGGTCAGGCTACACCTTC
>TRBV7-3|.|.|TRBJ2-1
CASSLVAASYNEQFF
TGTGCCAGCAGCTTGGTAGCGGCCTCCTACAATGAGCAGTTCTTC
>TRBV24-1|.|.|TRBJ2-7
CATSRAGTYEQYF
TGTGCCACCTCGAGGGCGGGCACCTACGAGCAGTACTTC
>TRBV6-1|.|.|TRBJ2-1
CASSEASYTDEQFF
TGTGCCAGCAGTGAGGCTAGCTATACGGATGAGCAGTTCTTC
>TRBV10-3|.|few|TRBJ1-1
CAIVSRFAEAFF
TGTGCCATCGTCTCGAGGTTCGCTGAAGCTTTCTTT
>TRBV9|.|.|TRBJ2-1
CASSVAQDGSYNEQFF
TGTGCCAGCAGCGTAGCCCAGGATGGCTCCTACAATGAGCAGTTCTTC
>TRBV28|TRBD2|once|TRBJ2-7
CASSSTAGGRSYEQYF
TGTGCCAGCAGTTCGACAGCGGGAGGTCGCTCCTACGAGCAGTACTTC
>TRBV27|TRBD1|few|TRBJ1-2
CASSPRGQGRYTF
TGTGCCAGCAGTCCTAGGGGGCAGGGCAGGTACACCTTC
>TRBV18|.|.|TRBJ2-3
CASSPGRDTQYF
TGTGCCAGCTCACCAGGGAGAGATACGCAGTATTTT
>TRBV20-1|.|.|TRBJ1-5
CSASRGQHNQPQHF
TGCAGTGCTAGTAGGGGACAACACAATCAGCCCCAGCATTTT
>TRBV2|.|.|TRBJ2-1
CASSEGPPRNEQFF
TGTGCCAGCAGTGAAGGGCCCCCAAGAAATGAGCAGTTCTTC
>TRBV7-9|TRBD2|.|TRBJ2-7
CASSFQREGHEQYF
TGTGCCAGCAGCTTCCAGCGGGAGGGTCACGAGCAGTACTTC
>TRBV27|TRBD1|.|TRBJ1-5
CASSPMGQGGQPQHF
TGTGCCAGCAGTCCGATGGGACAGGGGGGGCAGCCCCAGCATTTT
>TRBV19|.|few|TRBJ2-1
CASRLAGYNEQFF
TGTGCCAGTAGACTAGCTGGCTACAATGAGCAGTTCTTC
>TRBV27|TRBD2|.|TRBJ2-1
CASSYLGSSGRVDEQFF
TGTGCCAGCAGTTATCTTGGTAGTAGCGGGAGGGTCGATGAGCAGTTCTTC
>TRBV10-2|TRBD2|few|TRBJ2-7
CASSEHQKVLADEQYF
TGCGCCAGCAGTGAGCATCAGAAAGTACTAGCGGACGAGCAGTACTTC
>TRBV4-2|.|.|TRBJ2-7
CASSPLTGTSSYEQYF
TGTGCCAGCAGCCCACTGACAGGAACTAGCTCCTACGAGCAGTACTTC
>TRBV18|.|.|TRBJ2-3
CASSPGGTVTDTQYF
TGTGCCAGCTCACCAGGAGGGACCGTCACAGATACGCAGTATTTT
>TRBV18|.|.|TRBJ1-6
CASSPGVPLHF
TGTGCCAGCTCACCTGGAGTACCCCTCCACTTT
>TRBV27|.|.|TRBJ2-7
CASSLTLKNSYEQYF
TGTGCCAGCAGTTTAACGCTAAAAAACTCCTACGAGCAGTACTTC
>TRBV7-2|.|.|TRBJ2-1
CASSLGASRHNEQFF
TGTGCCAGCAGCTTAGGGGCTAGCCGCCACAATGAGCAGTTCTTC
>TRBV5-1|TRBD1|few|TRBJ1-1
CASSLGTGEEAFF
TGCGCCAGCAGCTTGGGGACAGGAGAGGAAGCTTTCTTT
>TRBV7-6|TRBD1|once|TRBJ1-1
CASSRPGFADRAGTNTEAFF
TGTGCCAGCAGCCGTCCTGGGTTTGCCGACAGGGCGGGGACGAACACTGAAGCTTTCTTT
>TRBV12-3/TRBV12-4|.|.|TRBJ1-2
CASSFWQGNGYTF
TGTGCCAGCAGTTTTTGGCAGGGAAATGGCTACACCTTC
>TRBV7-6|TRBD2|.|TRBJ2-5
CASSPGTSGSDETQYF
TGTGCCAGCAGCCCGGGGACTAGCGGGAGTGATGAGACCCAGTACTTC
>TRBV12-3/TRBV12-4|TRBD1|.|TRBJ2-1
CASSPRDRRAFF
TGTGCCAGCAGCCCTCGGGACAGGAGGGCGTTCTTC
>TRBV28|TRBD2|.|TRBJ2-4
CASSSPSTSGKNIQYF
TGTGCCAGCAGTTCCCCATCCACTAGCGGGAAAAACATTCAGTACTTC
>TRBV3-1/TRBV3-2|TRBD1|.|TRBJ2-5
CASSPPGQARQETQYF
TGTGCCAGCAGTCCTCCGGGACAGGCTCGCCAAGAGACCCAGTACTTC
>TRBV7-3|TRBD1|.|TRBJ2-6
CASSLTGTAGANVLTF
TGTGCCAGCAGCTTAACCGGGACAGCTGGGGCCAACGTCCTGACTTTC
>TRBV7-2|.|.|TRBJ2-6
CASSPSGSAGANVLTF
TGTGCCAGCAGTCCTTCAGGGTCTGCTGGGGCCAACGTCCTGACTTTC
>TRBV5-1|TRBD2|.|TRBJ2-3
CASSLESGRGSDTQYF
TGCGCCAGCAGCTTGGAGAGCGGGAGGGGGTCAGATACGCAGTATTTT
>TRBV28|.|.|TRBJ2-1
CASSLLGTGHLNNEQFF
TGTGCCAGCAGTCTCCTCGGCACGGGACACCTAAACAATGAGCAGTTCTTC
>TRBV5-1|TRBD1|once|TRBJ2-1
CASSRDRGTYNEQFF
TGCGCCAGCAGCCGGGACAGGGGAACCTACAATGAGCAGTTCTTC
>TRBV1|.|.|TRBJ2-2
CTSSLIRRLAGGPIGELFF
TGCACCAGCAGCCTTATCCGTAGACTAGCGGGAGGGCCTATCGGGGAGCTGTTTTTT
>TRBV3-1/TRBV3-2|.|.|TRBJ1-1
CASSQAGALAEAFF
TGTGCCAGCAGCCAAGCAGGGGCCCTGGCTGAAGCTTTCTTT
>TRBV7-2|TRBD1|.|TRBJ1-5
CASSFTGEQQPQHF
TGTGCCAGCAGCTTCACAGGGGAACAGCAGCCCCAGCATTTT
>TRBV19|.|.|TRBJ2-2
CASKPGANTGELFF
TGTGCCAGTAAGCCGGGAGCCAACACCGGGGAGCTGTTTTTT
>TRBV28|TRBD2|.|TRBJ2-1
CASSFNSGPYNEQFF
TGTGCCAGCAGTTTTAATAGCGGGCCTTACAATGAGCAGTTCTTC
>TRBV27|.|.|TRBJ2-5
CASSSTGVRTQYF
TGTGCCAGCAGTTCGACAGGTGTCCGGACCCAGTACTTC